This T cell receptor beta chain was captured in a study of identical twins. This clonotype was seen repeatedly, ten times or more. Germline loops: CDR1 ENHRY, CDR2 SYGVKD. V dropped 7 bases and J dropped 6 bases, with 10 bases sitting between them. This CDR3 has 12 amino acids. TCRdb recomputed calls from the 5' RACE reads with MiXCR, one row per CDR3 protein. The sample includes 150,000 or so distinct CDR3 sequences, roughly 3.5% of them seen just once. This sequence joins TRBV10-3 and TRBJ2-1; D is perhaps TRBD2 (5 bases). Sequenced sample: memory T cells sorted from blood. This TCR was sampled from a man aged 18 to 29 in good health. CDR3 nucleotides: TGTGCCATCACCCCCGGAGGCAATGAGCAGTTCTTC. Its protein product is CAITPGGNEQFF.